This T cell receptor (beta chain) was captured in a study of response to subunit inactivated influenza vaccine. Findings and caveats of the study: After each seasonal influenza vaccination, few new T cells are recruited, the authors suggested.

CDR3 length: 13 amino acids. The V gene's germline CDR1 is SGHTA and CDR2 FQGNSA. V was pared by 4 bases and J by 3 bases, with 9 bases between. TCRdb recomputed calls from the RT-PCR reads with MiXCR, one row per CDR3 protein. The sample carries 560,000 or so distinct CDR3 sequences, approximately 7.7% recorded once. This clonotype was picked up many times. Antigen unknown. Sample: PBMCs from blood, taken less than 30 months after vaccination. The receptor was isolated from a man between 50 and 75 years old who received an inactivated influenza vaccine. The rearrangement uses TRBV7-2 and TRBJ1-2, with D possibly being TRBD1 (5 bases). The CDR3 coding sequence is TGTGCCAGCAGCTCTCAGGGAGACTATGGCTACACCTTC. Translated, it gives CASSSQGDYGYTF.